Each of the 19 T cell receptor beta chains below was sequenced from the same sample in a study of Ad26.COV2.S vaccination and SARS-CoV-2 variants. Using immunoSEQ multiplex PCR, the repertoire was profiled, and TCRdb retains in-frame clones only, with some absent. Among about 680,000 clones, 80% to 90% were seen once, and the ten largest hold around 1.5%. Treatment defined: 15 to 20 received Ad26.COV2.S at low or high dose, single or two shots; several received placebo; per-sample allocation not given. The samples date from day 63 after the first vaccine or placebo injection. Sequenced here: peripheral blood, sampled in a trial of Ad26.COV2.S vaccine versus placebo. Every receptor here comes from a person aged 18-65 years who received the Ad26.COV2.S COVID-19 vaccine or a placebo.

This clone has a single count. V gene TRBV3-1 (or the pseudogene TRBV3-2) combines with J gene TRBJ2-2; D is unclear. The V end was cut by 1 base, the J end by 6 bases, with 15 bases between. Germline V gene data show CDR1 as LGHDT and CDR2 as YNNKEL (reference sequence). This CDR3 has 16 amino acids. The CDR3 reads CASSQAGRNKAGELFF. The CDR3 nucleotides read TGTGCCAGCAGCCAAGCCGGGCGAAATAAGGCCGGGGAGCTGTTTTTT.

For the CDR3, the DNA is TGTGCCAGCACCTACACATCGGACAGCTTAAGCTCCTATAATTCACCCCTCCACTTT. Protein: CASTYTSDSLSSYNSPLHF. V gene TRBV6-6 combines with J gene TRBJ1-6; D is perhaps TRBD1 (6 bases). The V end lost 7 bases, the J end lost 0 bases, and 22 bases lay between the germline ends. The CDR3 loop spans 19 amino acids. Germline-derived CDR1 and CDR2 are MNHNY and SVGAGI (reference sequence).

The chain couples TRBV6-5 to TRBJ2-3; D is uncertain. This CDR3 comprises 14 residues. The V gene's germline CDR1 is MNHEY and CDR2 SVGAGI. Trimming took off 11 bases at V and 5 bases at J, with 20 bases between the two ends. The CDR3 region has the DNA TGTGCCGCCGGGTCCGGGTCTTCGAGAGATACGCAGTATTTT. It translates to CAAGSGSSRDTQYF.

V gene TRBV10-1 combines with J gene TRBJ2-3; D perhaps matches TRBD2 (6 bases). CDR3 length equals 16 residues. CDR1 WNHNN and CDR2 SYGVQD come from the germline V gene (reference sequence). Trimming pared 3 bases from V and 6 bases from J, leaving 19 bases between. The CDR3 loop is CASSDGQRGGQDTQYF. The CDR3 region has the DNA TGCGCCAGCAGTGACGGACAAAGGGGAGGTCAGGATACGCAGTATTTT.

J is TRBJ2-1 and V is TRBV6-5; tentatively, D is TRBD1 (6 bases). V was trimmed by 2 bases and J by 3 bases, leaving 14 bases between them. This CDR3 contains 16 residues. From germline, CDR1 is MNHEY and CDR2 SVGAGI. The CDR3 is CASSYVVGAVYNEQFF. The DNA of the CDR3 is TGTGCCAGCAGTTACGTAGTGGGGGCCGTCTACAATGAGCAGTTCTTC.

The chain couples TRBV7-2 to TRBJ2-7; D is perhaps TRBD2 (6 bases). V was clipped by 1 base and J by 2 bases, with 9 bases between them. Germline CDR1 reads SGHTA; CDR2 reads FQGNSA. The CDR3 is 14 residues long. The CDR3 bases are TGTGCCAGCAGCTTAGAGGGAGGAACCTACGAGCAGTACTTC. Protein product: CASSLEGGTYEQYF.

The chain links TRBV7-9 to TRBJ1-4; 7 positions agree with TRBD1. The CDR3 is 14 residues long. J was trimmed by 5 bases and V by 2 bases; bases with no gene match: 2. CDR1 is SEHNR, CDR2 FQNEAQ, per germline (reference sequence). CDR3 sequence: CASSLQTGNEKLFF. The CDR3 nucleotides are TGTGCCAGCAGCTTACAGACAGGGAATGAAAAACTGTTTTTT.

The rearrangement uses TRBV6-5 and TRBJ1-2; 9 nucleotides match TRBD1. This CDR3 has 14 residues. J lost 4 bases, V lost 6 bases, and 6 bases had no gene match. The germline gives CDR1 MNHEY, CDR2 SVGAGI. CDR3 nucleotides: TGTGCCAGCAGCCACAGGGGGCTCGGCTATGGCTACACCTTC. Translation gives CASSHRGLGYGYTF.

This chain links TRBV30 with TRBJ2-3; D uncertain. The V gene's germline CDR1 is GTSNPN and CDR2 SVGIG (reference sequence). The germline V and J ends were trimmed by 1 base and 3 bases, with 14 bases remaining between them. The CDR3 covers 15 residues. For the CDR3, the DNA is TGTGCCTGGAGTGCTCAAATCCCAGGAACAGATACGCAGTATTTT. The encoded protein is CAWSAQIPGTDTQYF.

V gene TRBV3-1 (or the pseudogene TRBV3-2) combines with J gene TRBJ2-5, with TRBD2 matching over 9 bases. CDR3 length equals 15 residues. Trimming removed 7 bases from V and 2 bases from J; junction bases left unmatched: 8. From germline, CDR1 is LGHDT and CDR2 YNNKEL (reference sequence). The CDR3 nucleotides are TGTGCCAGCACCCTCGCGGGGGGGCTTCAAGAGACCCAGTACTTC. Its translation: CASTLAGGLQETQYF.

The CDR3, as DNA: TGTGCCAGCAGGACAGGTCCCTCCTACGAGCAGTACTTC. This encodes CASRTGPSYEQYF. V gene TRBV3-1 (or the pseudogene TRBV3-2) combines with J gene TRBJ2-7, with D possibly TRBD1 on 6 matching bases. CDR1 and CDR2 (germline): LGHDT, YNNKEL (reference sequence). This CDR3 region has 13 residues. V lost 6 bases, J lost 0 bases, and 9 bases lay in between.

This clone has only a few counts. The chain combines TRBV7-2 with TRBJ1-5; TRBD1 matches at 8 bases. J was trimmed by 0 bases and V by 5 bases; bases with no gene match: 3. CDR3 length: 15 amino acids. Germline values: CDR1 SGHTA, CDR2 FQGNSA. CDR3: CASSEDRASNQPQHF. As DNA, the CDR3 is TGTGCCAGCAGCGAGGACAGGGCTAGCAATCAGCCCCAGCATTTT.

The chain combines TRBV7-2 with TRBJ2-3; 8 bases line up with TRBD2. The germline V gene encodes CDR1 SGHTA and CDR2 FQGNSA. The length of the CDR3 is 16 residues. V lost 5 bases, J lost 3 bases, and 10 bases stayed unmatched. The CDR3: CASSPPRGGRTDTQYF. In nucleotides, the CDR3 is TGTGCCAGCAGCCCCCCTAGGGGCGGGAGGACAGATACGCAGTATTTT.

This clone came up a few times. V usage is TRBV10-3 and J usage is TRBJ2-7, with D possibly matching TRBD2 (6 bases). CDR3 length equals 12 residues. Germline lookup yields CDR1 ENHRY and CDR2 SYGVKD. The ends were cut back, 6 bases at V and 2 bases at J, with 8 bases in the middle. CDR3 DNA: TGTGCCATCAGCGGGAGTCCCTACGAGCAGTACTTC. Translating gives CAISGSPYEQYF.

V and J are TRBV12-3 or TRBV12-4 and TRBJ1-5, with 7 bases matching TRBD1. The J segment lost 6 bases and the V segment lost 6 bases, leaving 5 bases of the junction unmatched. The CDR3 consists of 13 residues. The CDR3 nucleotides are TGTGCCAGCAGGGGACAGCCAGGTCAGCCCCAGCATTTT. Residues: CASRGQPGQPQHF.

The chain's CDR3 is CASSQVSATNEKLFF. CDR3 DNA sequence: TGCGCCAGCAGCCAAGTGTCTGCAACTAATGAAAAACTGTTTTTT. The V and J genes are TRBV4-3 and TRBJ1-4, with D unclear. The germline CDR1 and CDR2 sequences are LGHNA and YSLEER. V was trimmed by 1 base and J by 0 bases, leaving 6 bases between them. The CDR3 length is 15 residues.

The rearrangement links TRBV7-2 to TRBJ2-1, with D perhaps TRBD2 (6 bases). This CDR3 region has 15 residues. Deletions cut 2 bases from V and 3 bases from J, with 11 bases between. CDR1 and CDR2 (germline): SGHTA, FQGNSA. CDR3 protein: CASSLRRGIYNEQFF. The CDR3 region has the DNA TGTGCCAGCAGCTTAAGGCGGGGAATCTACAATGAGCAGTTCTTC.

This sequence joins TRBV14 and TRBJ2-1; tentative D call: TRBD1 (6 bases). CDR3 length: 15 amino acids. Germline CDR1 SGHDN, CDR2 FVKESK. V was pared by 4 bases and J by 4 bases, with 14 bases between. DNA for the CDR3: TGTGCCAGCAGCCCGGGGTTGGGGGCGTACAATGAGCAGTTCTTC. Translation gives CASSPGLGAYNEQFF.

This chain links TRBV10-3 with TRBJ1-1; 7 bases are shared with TRBD1. The V gene's germline CDR1 is ENHRY and CDR2 SYGVKD. The CDR3 has 13 amino acids. V dropped 5 bases and J dropped 5; count of bases not matched to a gene: 5. This CDR3 reads CAISTTGRTEAFF. In DNA, the CDR3 is TGTGCCATCAGTACGACAGGGCGAACTGAAGCTTTCTTT.